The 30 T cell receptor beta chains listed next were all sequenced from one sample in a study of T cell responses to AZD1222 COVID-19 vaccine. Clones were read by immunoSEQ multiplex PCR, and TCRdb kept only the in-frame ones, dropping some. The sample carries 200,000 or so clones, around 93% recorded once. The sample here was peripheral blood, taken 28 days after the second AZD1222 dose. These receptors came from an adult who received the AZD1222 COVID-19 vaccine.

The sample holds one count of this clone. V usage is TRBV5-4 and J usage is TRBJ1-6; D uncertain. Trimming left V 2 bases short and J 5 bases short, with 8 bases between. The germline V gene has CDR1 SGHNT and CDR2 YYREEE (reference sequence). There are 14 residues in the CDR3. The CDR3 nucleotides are TGTGCCAGCAGCTTACGACAAGATAATTCACCCCTCCACTTT. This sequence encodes CASSLRQDNSPLHF.

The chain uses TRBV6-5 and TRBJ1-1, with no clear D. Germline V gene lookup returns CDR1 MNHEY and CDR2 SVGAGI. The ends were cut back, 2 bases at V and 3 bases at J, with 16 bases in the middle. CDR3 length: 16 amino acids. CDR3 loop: CASSYRQALMDTEAFF. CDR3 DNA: TGTGCCAGCAGTTACCGTCAGGCTCTCATGGACACTGAAGCTTTCTTT.

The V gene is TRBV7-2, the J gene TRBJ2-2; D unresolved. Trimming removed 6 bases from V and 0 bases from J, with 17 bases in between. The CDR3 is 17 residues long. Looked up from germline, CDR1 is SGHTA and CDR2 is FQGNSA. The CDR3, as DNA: TGTGCCAGCAGGTTTAGGGCAGCCTCCTCGAACACCGGGGAGCTGTTTTTT. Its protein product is CASRFRAASSNTGELFF.

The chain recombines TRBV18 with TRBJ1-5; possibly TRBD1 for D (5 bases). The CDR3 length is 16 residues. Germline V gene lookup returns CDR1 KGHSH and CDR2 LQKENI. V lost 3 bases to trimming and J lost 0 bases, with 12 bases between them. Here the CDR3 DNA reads TGTGCCAGCTCACCGACCCAGGGTACTAGCAATCAGCCCCAGCATTTT. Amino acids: CASSPTQGTSNQPQHF.

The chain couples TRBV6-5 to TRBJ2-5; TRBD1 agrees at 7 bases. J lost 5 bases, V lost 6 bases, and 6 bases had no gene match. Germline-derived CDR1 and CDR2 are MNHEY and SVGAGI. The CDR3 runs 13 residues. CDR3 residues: CASSPLRGETQYF. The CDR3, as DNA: TGTGCCAGCAGCCCCCTCAGGGGGGAGACCCAGTACTTC.

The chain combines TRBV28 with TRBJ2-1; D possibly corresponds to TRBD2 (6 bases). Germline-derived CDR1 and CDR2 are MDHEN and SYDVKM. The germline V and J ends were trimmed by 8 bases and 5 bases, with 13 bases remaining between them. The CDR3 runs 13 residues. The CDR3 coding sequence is TGTGCCAGCGGGGGGTCGAACCACAATGAGCAGTTCTTC. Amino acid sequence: CASGGSNHNEQFF.

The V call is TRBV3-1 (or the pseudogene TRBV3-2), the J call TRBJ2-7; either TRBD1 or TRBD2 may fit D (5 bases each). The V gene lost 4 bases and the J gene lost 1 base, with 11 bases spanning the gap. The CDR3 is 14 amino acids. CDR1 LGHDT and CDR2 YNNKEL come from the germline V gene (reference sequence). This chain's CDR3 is CASSLDWGSYEQYF. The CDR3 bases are TGTGCCAGCAGCCTCGATTGGGGGTCCTACGAGCAGTACTTC.

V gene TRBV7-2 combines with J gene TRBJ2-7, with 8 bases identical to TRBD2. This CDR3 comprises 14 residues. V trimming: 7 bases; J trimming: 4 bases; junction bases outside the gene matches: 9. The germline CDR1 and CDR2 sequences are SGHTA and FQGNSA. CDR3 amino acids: CASKRGGGIYEQYF. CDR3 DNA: TGTGCCAGCAAACGTGGCGGGGGGATTTACGAGCAGTACTTC.

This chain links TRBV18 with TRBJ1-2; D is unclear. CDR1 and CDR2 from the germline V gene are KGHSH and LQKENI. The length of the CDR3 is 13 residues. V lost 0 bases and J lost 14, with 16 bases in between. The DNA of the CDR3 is TGTGCCAGCTCACCACCGGAGAAGGGAGTGGGTACCTTC. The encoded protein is CASSPPEKGVGTF.

The CDR3 nucleotides are TGTGCCAGCAGCCCCAACCGGGGGCGACTCGATGGGGCCAACGTCCTGACTTTC. Amino acid sequence: CASSPNRGRLDGANVLTF. The rearrangement links TRBV9 to TRBJ2-6, with D possibly called TRBD1 or TRBD2 (6 bases each). CDR1 is SGDLS, CDR2 YYNGEE, per germline. This CDR3 spans 18 amino acids. Trimming left V 4 bases short and J 3 bases short, with 20 bases between. Together with reference TRBV9 and TRBJ2-6, the CDR3 gives the full variable domain: DSGVTQTPKHLITATGQRVTLRCSPRSGDLSVYWYQQSLDQGLQFLIQYYNGEERAKGNILERFSAQQFPDLHSELNLSSLELGDSALYFCASSPNRGRLDGANVLTFGAGSRLTVL.

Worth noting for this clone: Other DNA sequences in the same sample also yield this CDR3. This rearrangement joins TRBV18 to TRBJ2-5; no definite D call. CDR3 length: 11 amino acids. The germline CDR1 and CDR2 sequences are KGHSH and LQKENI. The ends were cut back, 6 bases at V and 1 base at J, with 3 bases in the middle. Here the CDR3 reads CASSPQETQYF. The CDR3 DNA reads TGTGCCAGCTCCCCCCAAGAGACCCAGTACTTC.

This CDR3 is CAWSVSDRANEKLFF. The CDR3 DNA follows: TGTGCCTGGAGTGTCAGTGACAGGGCTAATGAAAAACTGTTTTTT. The chain couples TRBV30 to TRBJ1-4, with 7 positions matching TRBD1. The CDR3 is 15 residues long. The J segment lost 3 bases and the V segment lost 0 bases, leaving 4 bases of the junction unmatched. CDR1 is GTSNPN, CDR2 SVGIG, per germline (reference sequence).

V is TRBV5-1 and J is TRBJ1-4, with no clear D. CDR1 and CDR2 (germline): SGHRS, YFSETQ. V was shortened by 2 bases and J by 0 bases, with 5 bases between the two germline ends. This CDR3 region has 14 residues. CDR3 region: CASSFSTTNEKLFF. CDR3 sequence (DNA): TGCGCCAGCAGCTTTTCTACAACTAATGAAAAACTGTTTTTT.

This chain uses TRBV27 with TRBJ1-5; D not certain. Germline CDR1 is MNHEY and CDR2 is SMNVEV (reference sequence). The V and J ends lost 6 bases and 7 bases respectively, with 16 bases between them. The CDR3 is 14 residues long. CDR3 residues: CASSSQGYWQPQHF. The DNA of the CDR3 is TGTGCCAGCAGCTCTCAAGGGTATTGGCAGCCCCAGCATTTT.

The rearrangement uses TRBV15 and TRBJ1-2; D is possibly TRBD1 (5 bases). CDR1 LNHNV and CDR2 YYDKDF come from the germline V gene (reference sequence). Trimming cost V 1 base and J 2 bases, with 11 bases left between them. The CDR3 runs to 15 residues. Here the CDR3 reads CATSRVLGGNYGYTF. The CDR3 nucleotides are TGTGCCACCAGCAGAGTGTTGGGGGGGAACTATGGCTACACCTTC.

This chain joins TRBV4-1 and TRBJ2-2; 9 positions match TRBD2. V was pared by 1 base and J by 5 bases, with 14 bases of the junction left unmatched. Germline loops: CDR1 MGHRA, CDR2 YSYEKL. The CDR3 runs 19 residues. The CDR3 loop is CASSQVAKRGASGTGELFF. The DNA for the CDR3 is TGCGCCAGCAGCCAAGTGGCTAAGCGGGGGGCCTCGGGGACCGGGGAGCTGTTTTTT.

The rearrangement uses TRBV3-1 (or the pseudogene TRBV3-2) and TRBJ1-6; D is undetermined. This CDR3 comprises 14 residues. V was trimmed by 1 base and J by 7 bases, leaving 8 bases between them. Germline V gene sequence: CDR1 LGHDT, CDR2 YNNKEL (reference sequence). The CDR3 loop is CASSQVASNSPLHF. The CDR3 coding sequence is TGTGCCAGCAGCCAAGTCGCCTCCAATTCACCCCTCCACTTT.

The DNA of the CDR3 is TGTGCCAGTAGTCCCCCCGGGGGGCGGGTTGGCTACACCTTC. Translating it yields CASSPPGGRVGYTF. The chain has TRBV19 and TRBJ1-2; perhaps TRBD1 as D (6 bases). This CDR3 region has 14 residues. Trimming cost V 5 bases and J 7 bases, with 17 bases left between them. The germline V gene has CDR1 LNHDA and CDR2 SQIVND (reference sequence).

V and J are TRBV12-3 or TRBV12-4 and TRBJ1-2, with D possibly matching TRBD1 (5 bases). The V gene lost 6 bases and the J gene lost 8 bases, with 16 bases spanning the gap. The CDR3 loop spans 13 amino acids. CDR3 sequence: CASSFGRGNGYTF. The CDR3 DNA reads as TGTGCCAGCAGCTTCGGGAGGGGAAACGGCTACACCTTC.

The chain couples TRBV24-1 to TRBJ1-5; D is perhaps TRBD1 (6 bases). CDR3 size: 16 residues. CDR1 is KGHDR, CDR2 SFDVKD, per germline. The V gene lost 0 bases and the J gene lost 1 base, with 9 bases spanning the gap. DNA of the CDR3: TGTGCCACCAGTGATTTGTGGAGGGGGAGCAATCAGCCCCAGCATTTT. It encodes CATSDLWRGSNQPQHF.

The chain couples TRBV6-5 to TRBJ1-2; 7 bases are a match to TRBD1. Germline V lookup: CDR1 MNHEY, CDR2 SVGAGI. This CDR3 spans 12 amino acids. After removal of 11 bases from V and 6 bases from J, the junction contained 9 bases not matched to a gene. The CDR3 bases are TGTGCCGCCACAGGAGACAGGGATGGCTACACCTTC. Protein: CAATGDRDGYTF.

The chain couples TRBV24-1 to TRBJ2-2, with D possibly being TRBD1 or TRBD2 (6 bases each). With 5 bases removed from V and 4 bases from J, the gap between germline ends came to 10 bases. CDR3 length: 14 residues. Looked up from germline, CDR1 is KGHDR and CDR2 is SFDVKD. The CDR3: CATSGGAGTGELFF. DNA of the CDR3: TGTGCCACCAGTGGGGGGGCAGGCACCGGGGAGCTGTTTTTT.

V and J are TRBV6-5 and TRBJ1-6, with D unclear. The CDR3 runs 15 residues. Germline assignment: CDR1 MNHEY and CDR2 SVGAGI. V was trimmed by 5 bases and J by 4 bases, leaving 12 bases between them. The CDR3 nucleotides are TGTGCCAGCAGTCCCGACCCCTTTTATAATTCACCCCTCCACTTT. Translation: CASSPDPFYNSPLHF.

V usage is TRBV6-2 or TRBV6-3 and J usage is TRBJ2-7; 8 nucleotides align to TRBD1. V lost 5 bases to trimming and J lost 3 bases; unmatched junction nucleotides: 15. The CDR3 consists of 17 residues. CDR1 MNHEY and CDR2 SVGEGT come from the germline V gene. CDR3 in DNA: TGTGCCAGCAGTCTGCGTGTGACCGGACAGGGAGTCTACGAGCAGTACTTC. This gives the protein CASSLRVTGQGVYEQYF.

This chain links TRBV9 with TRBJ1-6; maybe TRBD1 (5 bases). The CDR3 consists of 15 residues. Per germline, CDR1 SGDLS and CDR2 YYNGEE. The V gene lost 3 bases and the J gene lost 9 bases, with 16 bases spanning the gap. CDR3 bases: TGTGCCAGCAGCGCCAGCAGGGCGGTCGGTTCACCCCTCCACTTT. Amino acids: CASSASRAVGSPLHF.

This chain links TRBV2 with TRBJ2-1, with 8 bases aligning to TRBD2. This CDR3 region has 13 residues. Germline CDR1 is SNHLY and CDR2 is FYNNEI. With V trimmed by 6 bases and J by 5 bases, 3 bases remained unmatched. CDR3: CASRLAEDNEQFF. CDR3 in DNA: TGTGCCAGCAGACTAGCGGAAGACAATGAGCAGTTCTTC. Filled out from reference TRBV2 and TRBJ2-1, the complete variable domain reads EPEVTQTPSHQVTQMGQEVILRCVPISNHLYFYWYRQILGQKVEFLVSFYNNEISEKSEIFDDQFSVERPDGSNFTLKIRSTKLEDSAMYFCASRLAEDNEQFFGPGTRLTVL.

For the CDR3, the DNA is TGTGCCAGCAGTGCGATTGGGGGGGGCGTATATTCACCCCTCCACTTT. It encodes CASSAIGGGVYSPLHF. The chain links TRBV28 to TRBJ1-6; D is perhaps TRBD1 (6 bases). The germline gives CDR1 MDHEN, CDR2 SYDVKM. The CDR3 length is 16 residues. The V end was cut by 5 bases, the J end by 8 bases, with 19 bases between. The whole variable domain, filled in from reference TRBV28 and TRBJ1-6, reads DVKVTQSSRYLVKRTGEKVFLECVQDMDHENMFWYRQDPGLGLRLIYFSYDVKMKEKGDIPEGYSVSREKKERFSLILESASTNQTSMYLCASSAIGGGVYSPLHFGNGTRLTVT.

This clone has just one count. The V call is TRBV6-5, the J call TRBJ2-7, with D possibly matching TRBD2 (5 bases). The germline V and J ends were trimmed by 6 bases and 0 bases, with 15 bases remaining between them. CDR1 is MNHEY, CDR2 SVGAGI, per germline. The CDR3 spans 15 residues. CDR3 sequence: CASRTVGASSYEQYF. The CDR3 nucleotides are TGTGCCAGCAGAACCGTGGGAGCTAGCTCCTACGAGCAGTACTTC.

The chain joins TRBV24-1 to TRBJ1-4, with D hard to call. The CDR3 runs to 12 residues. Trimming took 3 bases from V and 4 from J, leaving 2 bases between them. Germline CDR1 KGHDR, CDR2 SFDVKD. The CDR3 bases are TGTGCCACCAGTGATGATAATGAAAAACTGTTTTTT. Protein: CATSDDNEKLFF.

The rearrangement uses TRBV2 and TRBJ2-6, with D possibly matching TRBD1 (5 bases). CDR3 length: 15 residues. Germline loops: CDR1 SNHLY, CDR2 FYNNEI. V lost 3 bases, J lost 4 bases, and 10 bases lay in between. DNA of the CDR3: TGTGCCAGCAGTGAGGGGCAGGCAGGGGCCAACGTCCTGACTTTC. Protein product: CASSEGQAGANVLTF. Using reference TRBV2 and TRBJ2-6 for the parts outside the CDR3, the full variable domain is EPEVTQTPSHQVTQMGQEVILRCVPISNHLYFYWYRQILGQKVEFLVSFYNNEISEKSEIFDDQFSVERPDGSNFTLKIRSTKLEDSAMYFCASSEGQAGANVLTFGAGSRLTVL.